This passage covers 6 T cell receptor beta chains from one sample sequenced in a study of T cell responses to AZD1222 COVID-19 vaccine (dated by TCRdb to the early 2020s). The time point label of this sample denotes: baseline before first vaccination. Library creation used the immunoSEQ multiplex PCR assay. What TCRdb holds here is the immuneACCESS table cut down to in-frame rearrangements. Part of the clones is not present; checked against another copy, under half of the missing clones reflect an unresolved V gene, and the others are unexplained. Here the sample has over 110,000 clones; 90% to 95% occur a single time. Around 4.7% of the sample is taken by the ten largest. The sequenced sample was peripheral blood, obtained on day 0 of AZD1222 vaccination. Source of these receptors: an adult in good health.

The rearrangement joins TRBV7-8 to TRBJ2-7; 15 bases map to TRBD2. The germline gives CDR1 SGHVS, CDR2 FQNEAQ. Trimming removed 4 bases from V and 5 bases from J; junction bases left unmatched: 15. The CDR3 loop spans 19 amino acids. The CDR3 DNA follows: TGTGCCAGCAGCTCAAGCCTGGGACTAGCGGGGGGAAATTTCCACGAGCAGTACTTC. The encoded protein is CASSSSLGLAGGNFHEQYF.

The chain carries TRBV10-3 and TRBJ2-1; unclear D gene. This CDR3 spans 11 amino acids. V was shortened by 9 bases and J by 5 bases, with 8 bases between the two germline ends. The germline gives CDR1 ENHRY, CDR2 SYGVKD. The CDR3 bases are TGTGCCATGGCGAATAACAATGAGCAGTTCTTC. This gives the protein CAMANNNEQFF.

The CDR3, as DNA: TGTGCCAGCAGTTACGTCACGGGCTCCTACAATGAGCAGTTCTTC. This encodes CASSYVTGSYNEQFF. The chain couples TRBV6-2 or TRBV6-3 to TRBJ2-1; D gene ambiguous. The V gene's germline CDR1 is MNHEY and CDR2 SVGEGT. CDR3 length: 15 residues. Trimming shortened V by 2 bases and J by 0 bases, and 8 bases separated the two germline ends.

The J gene is TRBJ2-3, the V gene TRBV5-4; TRBD2 matches 10 bases. The junction had 9 bases not matched to a gene; V was cut back by 4 bases and J by 4 bases. The V gene's germline CDR1 is SGHNT and CDR2 YYREEE (reference sequence). This CDR3 contains 16 residues. In nucleotides, the CDR3 is TGTGCCAGCAGCGGGGGGACTAGCGAATATTCAGATACGCAGTATTTT. Residues: CASSGGTSEYSDTQYF.

In DNA, the CDR3 is TGTGCCAGCAGCGCGGGACAGGGGTTGAATGAAAAACTGTTTTTT. Translated, it gives CASSAGQGLNEKLFF. The chain carries TRBV9 and TRBJ1-4, with TRBD1 matching 10 bases. The junction had 4 bases not matched to a gene; V was cut back by 3 bases and J by 5 bases. The CDR3 sequence is 15 residues long. From germline, CDR1 is SGDLS and CDR2 YYNGEE.

This clone was observed a few times. The rearrangement uses TRBV3-1 (or the pseudogene TRBV3-2) and TRBJ2-5; 10 nucleotides match TRBD2. V was clipped by 2 bases and J by 3 bases; unmatched bases: 3. Germline V gives CDR1 LGHDT, CDR2 YNNKEL (reference sequence). The CDR3 is 15 residues long. The CDR3 protein is CASSQSGGAEETQYF. The CDR3 nucleotides are TGTGCCAGCAGCCAAAGCGGGGGGGCAGAAGAGACCCAGTACTTC.